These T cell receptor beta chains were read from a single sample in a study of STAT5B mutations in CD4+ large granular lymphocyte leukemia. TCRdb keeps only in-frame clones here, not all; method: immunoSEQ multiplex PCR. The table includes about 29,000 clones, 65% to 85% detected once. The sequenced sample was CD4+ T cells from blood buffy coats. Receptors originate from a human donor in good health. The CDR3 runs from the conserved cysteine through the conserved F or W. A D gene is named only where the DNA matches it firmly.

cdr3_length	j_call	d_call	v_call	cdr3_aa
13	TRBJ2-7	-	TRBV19	CASSIGQPYEQYF
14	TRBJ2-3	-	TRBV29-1	CSVRFGGRTDTQYF
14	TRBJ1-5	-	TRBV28	CASSLALGNQPQHF
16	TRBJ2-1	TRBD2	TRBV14	CASSQDRGLVYNEQFF
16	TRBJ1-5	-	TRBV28	CASSFEGPVSYQPQHF
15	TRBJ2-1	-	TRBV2	CASGSLAGGYNEQFF
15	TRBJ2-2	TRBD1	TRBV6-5	CASRIGQGNTGELFF
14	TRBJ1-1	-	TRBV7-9	CASSFGVGYTEAFF
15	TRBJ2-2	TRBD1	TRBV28	CASRPGTDATGELFF
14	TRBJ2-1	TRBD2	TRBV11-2	CASGLAGGLNEQFF
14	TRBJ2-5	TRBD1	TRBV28	CASRDRAGRETQYF
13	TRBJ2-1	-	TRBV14	CASSQDLTDEQFF
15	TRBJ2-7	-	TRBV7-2	CASSAPVGFSYEQYF
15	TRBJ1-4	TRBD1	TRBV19	CASSNTGTGDEKLFF
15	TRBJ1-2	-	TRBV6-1	CASSEGGLLNYGYTF
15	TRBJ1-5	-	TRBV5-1	CASSLMAGTGQPQHF
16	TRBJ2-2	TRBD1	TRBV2	CASRPDRGGNTGELFF
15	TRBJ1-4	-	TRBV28	CASSFPTAQREKLFF
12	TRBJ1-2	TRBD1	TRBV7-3	CASSLGGGGYTF
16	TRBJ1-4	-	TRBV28	CASSPIRGRGDEKLFF
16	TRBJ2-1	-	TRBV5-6	CASSPAGLSSYNEQFF
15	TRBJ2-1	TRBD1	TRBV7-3	CASSLLGQGVDEQFF
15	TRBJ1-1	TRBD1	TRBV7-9	CASSARTGLNTEAFF
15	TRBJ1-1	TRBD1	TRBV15	CATSERGGGGTEAFF